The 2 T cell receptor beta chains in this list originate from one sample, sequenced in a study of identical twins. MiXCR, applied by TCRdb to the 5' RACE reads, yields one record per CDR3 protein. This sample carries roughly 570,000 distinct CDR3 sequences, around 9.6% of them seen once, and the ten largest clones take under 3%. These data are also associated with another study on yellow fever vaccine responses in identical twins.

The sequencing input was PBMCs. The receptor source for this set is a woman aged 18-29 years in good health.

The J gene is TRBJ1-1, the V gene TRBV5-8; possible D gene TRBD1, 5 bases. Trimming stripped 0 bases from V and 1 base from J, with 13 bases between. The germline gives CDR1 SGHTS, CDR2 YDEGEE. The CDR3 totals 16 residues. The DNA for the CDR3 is TGTGCCAGCAGCTTGGGGTTTAGGGACTCGAACACTGAAGCTTTCTTT. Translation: CASSLGFRDSNTEAFF.

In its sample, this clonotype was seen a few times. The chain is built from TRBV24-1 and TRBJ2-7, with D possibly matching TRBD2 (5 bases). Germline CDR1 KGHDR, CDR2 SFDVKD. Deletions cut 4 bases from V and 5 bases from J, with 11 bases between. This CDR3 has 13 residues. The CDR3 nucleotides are TGTGCCACCAGTGACCCTCCCGGGAACGAGCAGTACTTC. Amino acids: CATSDPPGNEQYF.